Following are 30 T cell receptor beta chains from one sample sequenced in a study of cytomegalovirus exposure and HLA in healthy donors. The study ran its PCR with 60 Vbeta and 13 Jbeta primers. Repertoires were generated with immunoSEQ multiplex PCR, while TCRdb's copy carries only in-frame clones and drops some. The sample lists about 90,000 clones, about three quarters occurring once. Material: PBMCs. The receptor source for this set is a boy aged 5-17 years in good health and CMV-seronegative.

This clone was counted between two and nine times. The CDR3 bases are TGCAGCGTTGAAGAGGGACAGTCCGGCGCACTGGGCAAAAACATTCAGTACTTC. This encodes CSVEEGQSGALGKNIQYF. The chain couples TRBV29-1 to TRBJ2-4, with 7 bases matching TRBD1. Germline assignment: CDR1 SQVTM and CDR2 ANQGSEA. The CDR3 length is 18 residues. V lost 0 bases to trimming and J lost 3 bases; unmatched junction nucleotides: 14.

The rearrangement links TRBV25-1 to TRBJ1-4; 11 bases match TRBD1. With V trimmed by 8 bases and J by 5 bases, 13 bases remained unmatched. The CDR3 spans 17 residues. Germline V lookup: CDR1 MGHDK, CDR2 SYGVNS. The CDR3 nucleotides are TGTGCCAGCCTCGGGACAGGGGGGGTGGGGGAGAATGAAAAACTGTTTTTT. Protein sequence: CASLGTGGVGENEKLFF. Using reference TRBV25-1 and TRBJ1-4 for the parts outside the CDR3, the full variable domain is EADIYQTPRYLVIGTGKKITLECSQTMGHDKMYWYQQDPGMELHLIHYSYGVNSTEKGDLSSESTVSRIRTEHFPLTLESARPSHTSQYLCASLGTGGVGENEKLFFGSGTQLSVL.

The gene calls are TRBV9 and TRBJ2-1, with D possibly being TRBD2 (5 bases). Germline V lookup: CDR1 SGDLS, CDR2 YYNGEE. Between the trimmed V and J ends, which lost 3 bases and 5 bases, there was a span of 6 bases. The CDR3 extends over 12 amino acids. The CDR3 DNA reads TGTGCCAGCAGCGCCGGGGACAATGAGCAGTTCTTC. Amino acid sequence: CASSAGDNEQFF.

There are a few counts of this clone. Germline is not matched at one junction end, which may reflect a read error. This sequence joins TRBV7-7 and TRBJ1-1; no definite D call. Germline values: CDR1 SSHAT, CDR2 FNYEAQ (reference sequence). The CDR3 is made up of 14 amino acids. The DNA for the CDR3 is TGTGCTAGCAGCCCCGGCTATGGGCACACTGAAGCTTTCTTT. It translates to CASSPGYGHTEAFF.

CDR3 sequence: CASSQGAVSYNEQFF. The CDR3 DNA reads as TGTGCCAGCAGCCAAGGGGCGGTCTCCTACAATGAGCAGTTCTTC. The chain has TRBV9 and TRBJ2-1; D is perhaps TRBD1 (5 bases). The CDR3 contains 15 residues. V lost 4 bases, J lost 0 bases, and 11 bases lay in between. CDR1 and CDR2 (germline): SGDLS, YYNGEE.

This chain uses TRBV11-2 with TRBJ1-1; D is possibly TRBD1 (5 bases). Per the germline V gene, CDR1 is SGHAT and CDR2 is FQNNGV. V was clipped by 5 bases and J by 8 bases, with 12 bases between them. The CDR3 totals 12 residues. The CDR3 loop reads CASSETSGEAFF. The CDR3 nucleotides are TGTGCCAGCAGCGAAACCTCAGGGGAAGCTTTCTTT.

The gene calls are TRBV15 and TRBJ2-7; TRBD1 matches at 10 bases. The J segment lost 6 bases and the V segment lost 4 bases, leaving 6 bases of the junction unmatched. This CDR3 contains 14 residues. Germline CDR1 reads LNHNV; CDR2 reads YYDKDF (reference sequence). The CDR3 bases are TGTGCCACCAGCATAAGACAGGGGGCCGGCGAGCAGTACTTC. Its translation: CATSIRQGAGEQYF.

The V call is TRBV2, the J call TRBJ2-5; D is perhaps TRBD2 (6 bases). The CDR3 contains 14 residues. The V end lost 3 bases, the J end lost 2 bases, and 10 bases lay between the germline ends. Germline values: CDR1 SNHLY, CDR2 FYNNEI. The CDR3 sequence is CASSEWGEQETQYF. The CDR3 bases are TGTGCCAGCAGTGAGTGGGGGGAGCAAGAGACCCAGTACTTC.

This rearrangement joins TRBV6-5 to TRBJ2-2; the match to TRBD1 covers 8 bases. Germline V gene lookup returns CDR1 MNHEY and CDR2 SVGAGI. CDR3 length: 15 residues. The J segment lost 4 bases and the V segment lost 5 bases, leaving 6 bases of the junction unmatched. The CDR3 nucleotides are TGTGCCAGCAGTAGACAGGGGAGAGTCACCGGGGAGCTGTTTTTT. Protein: CASSRQGRVTGELFF.

This chain joins TRBV7-8 and TRBJ1-1, with D perhaps TRBD1 (5 bases). Germline V gene data show CDR1 as SGHVS and CDR2 as FQNEAQ. The V end lost 6 bases, the J end lost 1 base, and 18 bases lay between the germline ends. CDR3 size: 16 residues. CDR3 loop: CASSLGLVGANTEAFF. Here the CDR3 DNA reads TGTGCCAGCAGTCTCGGCCTGGTAGGGGCGAACACTGAAGCTTTCTTT.

This rearrangement joins TRBV5-4 to TRBJ2-3, with 12 bases that match TRBD2. Germline loops: CDR1 SGHNT, CDR2 YYREEE (reference sequence). The CDR3 consists of 16 residues. J gave up 0 bases and V 4 bases, and 3 bases lay outside the gene matches. In DNA form, the CDR3 reads TGTGCCAGCAGCGCGGGGACTAGCGGGAGCACAGATACGCAGTATTTT. Translating gives CASSAGTSGSTDTQYF. The variable domain in full, with the rest retrieved from reference TRBV5-4 and TRBJ2-3, is ETGVTQSPTHLIKTRGQQVTLRCSSQSGHNTVSWYQQALGQGPQFIFQYYREEENGRGNFPPRFSGLQFPNYSSELNVNALELDDSALYLCASSAGTSGSTDTQYFGPGTRLTVL.

The chain carries TRBV6-1 and TRBJ1-2; 8 bases align to TRBD1. This CDR3 spans 15 amino acids. Trimming cost V 6 bases and J 2 bases; bases outside gene matches: 8. The germline V gene encodes CDR1 MNHNS and CDR2 SASEGT. The CDR3: CASRKGQAENYGYTF. CDR3 coding DNA: TGTGCCAGCAGAAAGGGACAGGCGGAAAACTATGGCTACACCTTC.

This clone showed up just a few times. V and J are TRBV16 and TRBJ1-5; D may be TRBD1 (5 bases). Trimming removed 1 base at V and 5 bases at J, with 9 bases between. Germline CDR1 is KGHSY and CDR2 is FQNENV. This CDR3 contains 14 residues. Here the CDR3 reads CASSQFGGDQPQHF. The CDR3 nucleotides read TGTGCCAGCAGCCAATTCGGGGGGGATCAGCCCCAGCATTTT.

The chain combines TRBV10-1 with TRBJ2-2, with 8 nucleotides matching TRBD1. Germline values: CDR1 WNHNN, CDR2 SYGVQD (reference sequence). This CDR3 comprises 16 residues. V lost 2 bases to trimming and J lost 5 bases; unmatched junction nucleotides: 7. The CDR3 nucleotides are TGCGCCAGCAGTGAGCTAAGGACAGGGTTTACCGGGGAGCTGTTTTTT. This sequence encodes CASSELRTGFTGELFF.

CDR3 residues: CAWSTGQGSEKLFF. The CDR3 region has the DNA TGTGCCTGGAGTACGGGACAGGGGAGTGAAAAACTGTTTTTT. The chain is built from TRBV30 and TRBJ1-4; 10 bases fit TRBD1. The CDR3 sequence is 14 residues long. Germline V gene sequence: CDR1 GTSNPN, CDR2 SVGIG (reference sequence). J gave up 7 bases and V 2 bases, and 4 bases lay outside the gene matches.

This sequence joins TRBV29-1 and TRBJ2-4; maybe TRBD1 (5 bases). Deletions cut 7 bases from V and 0 bases from J, with 34 bases between. This CDR3 region has 21 residues. Per germline, CDR1 SQVTM and CDR2 ANQGSEA. CDR3 bases: TGCAGCGCCCAAGGGGAAACTGGGCCTTTAAATGTTCTTAGAGCCAAAAACATTCAGTACTTC. Its translation is CSAQGETGPLNVLRAKNIQYF.

The J gene is TRBJ1-5, the V gene TRBV2; D gene uncertain. Trimming took 1 base from V and 0 from J, leaving 7 bases between them. The CDR3 spans 15 residues. Germline lookup yields CDR1 SNHLY and CDR2 FYNNEI. The CDR3 DNA sequence: TGTGCCAGCAGTGAAGACGGTTATAGCAATCAGCCCCAGCATTTT. Protein: CASSEDGYSNQPQHF. Together with reference TRBV2 and TRBJ1-5, the CDR3 gives the full variable domain: EPEVTQTPSHQVTQMGQEVILRCVPISNHLYFYWYRQILGQKVEFLVSFYNNEISEKSEIFDDQFSVERPDGSNFTLKIRSTKLEDSAMYFCASSEDGYSNQPQHFGDGTRLSIL.

V and J are TRBV6-1 and TRBJ2-7; 9 bases line up with TRBD1. The trim removed 7 bases at V and 2 bases at J, leaving 6 bases unmatched. The CDR3 loop spans 14 amino acids. From germline, CDR1 is MNHNS and CDR2 SASEGT. The CDR3 DNA sequence: TGTGCCAGCATACAGGGGGCACGCCCCTACGAGCAGTACTTC. It specifies CASIQGARPYEQYF.

V and J are TRBV2 and TRBJ1-2, with a possible D match to TRBD1 (5 bases). Germline V gene lookup returns CDR1 SNHLY and CDR2 FYNNEI. The ends were cut back, 2 bases at V and 8 bases at J, with 18 bases in the middle. The CDR3 has 15 residues. The CDR3 DNA is TGTGCCAGCAGTGAATCGCCAGGGAAGGCCGCCGGCTACACCTTC. Translating it yields CASSESPGKAAGYTF.

This chain connects TRBV20-1 to TRBJ1-2; D uncertain. Deletions cut 4 bases from V and 7 bases from J, with 7 bases between. The germline gives CDR1 DFQATT, CDR2 SNEGSKA (reference sequence). CDR3 length: 10 residues. The CDR3 spells CSAIATGYTF. The CDR3 DNA follows: TGCAGTGCTATCGCTACTGGCTACACCTTC.

This chain uses TRBV6-1 with TRBJ1-4; D unresolved. Germline CDR1 MNHNS, CDR2 SASEGT. The CDR3 sequence is 11 residues long. Trimming took off 9 bases at V and 8 bases at J, with 10 bases between the two ends. CDR3 region: CARLQREKLFF. As DNA, the CDR3 is TGTGCCAGGCTACAGAGAGAAAAACTGTTTTTT.

This chain connects TRBV7-7 to TRBJ2-5, with D maybe TRBD1 (6 bases). CDR3 length: 13 residues. Germline values: CDR1 SSHAT, CDR2 FNYEAQ (reference sequence). The V and J ends lost 5 bases and 2 bases respectively, with 9 bases between them. The CDR3 reads CASSQDRQETQYF. Written as DNA, the CDR3 is TGTGCCAGCAGCCAGGACAGACAAGAGACCCAGTACTTC. Based on the CDR3 plus reference TRBV7-7 and TRBJ2-5, the full variable domain is GAGVSQSPRYKVTKRGQDVTLRCDPISSHATLYWYQQALGQGPEFLTYFNYEAQPDKSGLPSDRFSAERPEGSISTLTIQRTEQRDSAMYRCASSQDRQETQYFGPGTRLLVL.

The genes are TRBV4-2 and TRBJ2-1; 10 bases map to TRBD2. After removal of 2 bases from V and 0 bases from J, the junction contained 4 bases not matched to a gene. Germline CDR1 reads LGHNA; CDR2 reads YNFKEQ. The CDR3 runs 17 residues. The CDR3 loop is CASSQQRTSGSYNEQFF. The DNA for the CDR3 is TGTGCCAGCAGCCAACAACGGACTAGCGGCTCCTACAATGAGCAGTTCTTC.

The V call is TRBV4-1, the J call TRBJ1-1, with unresolved D. V lost 1 base and J lost 5, with 11 bases in between. Germline V gives CDR1 MGHRA, CDR2 YSYEKL. This CDR3 region has 14 residues. CDR3 bases: TGCGCCAGCAGCCAAGTGCGGGGAGGTACTGAAGCTTTCTTT. This sequence encodes CASSQVRGGTEAFF.

The chain carries TRBV27 and TRBJ1-2, with 7 bases fitting TRBD1. The CDR3 covers 13 residues. Germline lookup yields CDR1 MNHEY and CDR2 SMNVEV (reference sequence). The ends lost 6 bases at V and 4 bases at J; junction bases unmatched: 5. CDR3 sequence reads: CASRSTGIYGYTF. CDR3 DNA sequence: TGTGCCAGCAGATCGACAGGGATCTATGGCTACACCTTC.

The chain is built from TRBV28 and TRBJ2-5; a possible D gene is TRBD1 (5 bases). Germline CDR1 is MDHEN and CDR2 is SYDVKM. The CDR3 contains 13 residues. V lost 7 bases, J lost 7 bases, and 16 bases lay in between. CDR3 sequence reads: CASIGARVGTQYF. The CDR3, as DNA: TGTGCCAGCATAGGGGCCCGCGTTGGGACCCAGTACTTC.

The chain is built from TRBV7-9 and TRBJ1-2; D might be TRBD1 (5 bases). CDR1 SEHNR and CDR2 FQNEAQ come from the germline V gene (reference sequence). The CDR3 is 15 residues long. Trimming removed 5 bases at V and 4 bases at J, with 17 bases between. The DNA of the CDR3 is TGTGCCAGCAGCCCGAGCCAGGGCGGTATCTATGGCTACACCTTC. It is translated as CASSPSQGGIYGYTF.

For the CDR3, the DNA is TGCGCCAGCAGCCAAGACCGGGACAGGGTTACCCTCCACTTT. It codes for CASSQDRDRVTLHF. This chain uses TRBV4-3 with TRBJ1-6; 9 positions agree with TRBD1. In germline, CDR1 is LGHNA, CDR2 YSLEER. Trimming at V came to 0 bases and at J to 14 bases, leaving 5 bases not matched to a gene. The CDR3 is 14 amino acids.

The chain is built from TRBV2 and TRBJ2-3; 9 nucleotides agree with TRBD1. This CDR3 comprises 15 residues. J lost 3 bases, V lost 7 bases, and 8 bases had no gene match. The germline CDR1 and CDR2 sequences are SNHLY and FYNNEI. For the CDR3, the DNA is TGTGCCAGCACCCCCGGGACAGGGAGTACAGATACGCAGTATTTT. It is translated as CASTPGTGSTDTQYF.

The chain carries TRBV5-6 and TRBJ2-6; the D is unclear. CDR3 size: 16 residues. Germline CDR1 and CDR2: SGHDT and YYEEEE. Trimming pared 3 bases from V and 0 bases from J, leaving 10 bases between. The CDR3 DNA reads TGTGCCAGCAGCTACCCCAGTTTCTCTGGGGCCAACGTCCTGACTTTC. Its protein product is CASSYPSFSGANVLTF.